The 30 T cell receptor beta chains reported below all come from one sample, sequenced in a study of siplizumab effects on memory and regulatory T cells. Only in-frame clones appear in the TCRdb table, and some are missing; sequencing was by immunoSEQ multiplex PCR. The sample comprises 100,000 or so clones, around 93% of which are singletons, and around 0.15% rests with the top ten. Sequenced material: non-Treg CD4+ T cells sorted from blood. The receptor source for this set is a human donor in good health.

The rearrangement links TRBV2 to TRBJ2-3, with D possibly being TRBD1 (5 bases). Germline CDR1 is SNHLY and CDR2 is FYNNEI. The CDR3 has 13 amino acids. The germline V and J ends were trimmed by 2 bases and 3 bases, with 6 bases remaining between them. The CDR3 coding sequence is TGTGCCAGCAGTGAACAGGGAACAGATACGCAGTATTTT. Its protein product is CASSEQGTDTQYF. The full variable domain, in which reference TRBV2 and TRBJ2-3 provide the parts outside the CDR3, is EPEVTQTPSHQVTQMGQEVILRCVPISNHLYFYWYRQILGQKVEFLVSFYNNEISEKSEIFDDQFSVERPDGSNFTLKIRSTKLEDSAMYFCASSEQGTDTQYFGPGTRLTVL.

The chain employs TRBV5-6 and TRBJ2-7, with 7 bases lining up with TRBD1. With 3 bases clipped from V and 3 bases from J, the junction kept 9 bases outside the gene matches. The CDR3 totals 15 residues. The germline V gene has CDR1 SGHDT and CDR2 YYEEEE. CDR3 coding DNA: TGTGCCAGCAGCTCGGGACAGCGTAGATACTACGAGCAGTACTTC. Translating gives CASSSGQRRYYEQYF.

The V and J genes are TRBV12-5 and TRBJ2-7; D unresolved. CDR3 length equals 14 residues. V shed 0 bases and J shed 0 bases, with 6 bases lying between them. The germline V gene encodes CDR1 LGHNT and CDR2 FRNRAP. As DNA, the CDR3 is TGTGCTAGTGGTTTGGTGGGAAGCTCCTACGAGCAGTACTTC. Translation: CASGLVGSSYEQYF.

The chain carries TRBV5-1 and TRBJ2-1; 7 bases line up with TRBD1. The germline CDR1 and CDR2 sequences are SGHRS and YFSETQ. Trimming cost V 4 bases and J 4 bases; bases outside gene matches: 11. The length of the CDR3 is 16 residues. CDR3 bases: TGCGCCAGCAGCGTATCCTCCGGGACAGTATACAATGAGCAGTTCTTC. It translates to CASSVSSGTVYNEQFF.

This clone was found once. The genes are TRBV7-3 and TRBJ2-3; D remains unclear. Germline V gives CDR1 SGHTA, CDR2 FQGTGA. The CDR3 spans 14 residues. V was clipped by 4 bases and J by 4 bases, with 12 bases between them. CDR3: CASSYSRAADTQYF. DNA of the CDR3: TGTGCCAGCAGCTATTCCCGGGCGGCAGATACGCAGTATTTT.

This chain connects TRBV5-1 to TRBJ1-3; D ambiguous. The length of the CDR3 is 14 residues. Germline V gene sequence: CDR1 SGHRS, CDR2 YFSETQ. V was shortened by 0 bases and J by 2 bases, with 6 bases between the two germline ends. CDR3 bases: TGCGCCAGCAGCTTGGACGGAACTGGAAACACCATATATTTT. Protein: CASSLDGTGNTIYF.

The chain has TRBV28 and TRBJ2-7, with D hard to call. The CDR3 is 12 amino acids. Trimming left V 2 bases short and J 2 bases short, with 4 bases between. Germline values: CDR1 MDHEN, CDR2 SYDVKM. The CDR3 region has the DNA TGTGCCAGCAGTTTAGCGGCCTACGAGCAGTACTTC. Its protein is CASSLAAYEQYF.

The chain employs TRBV7-2 and TRBJ2-1; a possible D gene is TRBD2 (6 bases). The germline V and J ends were trimmed by 2 bases and 5 bases, with 13 bases remaining between them. The germline V gene encodes CDR1 SGHTA and CDR2 FQGNSA. The CDR3 length is 15 residues. The CDR3 nucleotides are TGTGCCAGCAGCTTATACGCGGGGAAAAACAATGAGCAGTTCTTC. This encodes CASSLYAGKNNEQFF.

V usage is TRBV6-5 and J usage is TRBJ1-6, with D maybe TRBD1 (5 bases). Looked up from germline, CDR1 is MNHEY and CDR2 is SVGAGI. Trimming stripped 2 bases from V and 9 bases from J, with 17 bases between. This CDR3 spans 16 amino acids. The CDR3 nucleotides read TGTGCCAGCAGTTACGAGGGGTCTCGTAACTTTTCACCCCTCCACTTT. Amino acid sequence: CASSYEGSRNFSPLHF.

The chain links TRBV5-4 to TRBJ2-1, with a weak D call TRBD2 (7 bases). V gave up 0 bases and J gave up 8 bases, with 21 bases separating them. This CDR3 has 17 amino acids. The V gene's germline CDR1 is SGHNT and CDR2 YYREEE (reference sequence). The CDR3 reads CASSLAVLGGGQDEQFF. In DNA, the CDR3 is TGTGCCAGCAGCTTGGCCGTTTTGGGGGGGGGCCAGGATGAGCAGTTCTTC.

The V gene is TRBV9, the J gene TRBJ1-6; D unresolved. V shed 4 bases and J shed 10 bases, with 18 bases lying between them. Germline CDR1 SGDLS, CDR2 YYNGEE. The CDR3 has 15 residues. CDR3 in amino acids: CASSPRGVIGSPLHF. The DNA of the CDR3 is TGTGCCAGCAGCCCCCGCGGGGTAATAGGATCACCCCTCCACTTT.

The chain employs TRBV10-1 and TRBJ1-2; D gene ambiguous. With 0 bases removed from V and 8 bases from J, the gap between germline ends came to 25 bases. The CDR3 is made up of 18 amino acids. Germline assignment: CDR1 WNHNN and CDR2 SYGVQD (reference sequence). In DNA form, the CDR3 reads TGCGCCAGCAGTGAGTCTATAATAGGTGGAGGGAGCTCCGGGGGCTACACCTTC. Translated, it gives CASSESIIGGGSSGGYTF.

This clone has a handful of counts. The chain links TRBV27 to TRBJ2-6, with 7 nucleotides matching TRBD1. V lost 4 bases to trimming and J lost 4 bases; unmatched junction nucleotides: 4. The CDR3 spans 15 residues. In germline, CDR1 is MNHEY, CDR2 SMNVEV (reference sequence). This CDR3 reads CASSSTGAGANVLTF. DNA of the CDR3: TGTGCCAGCAGTTCCACAGGGGCAGGGGCCAACGTCCTGACTTTC.

The chain joins TRBV6-6 to TRBJ1-2, with 7 bases fitting TRBD1. CDR3 length equals 15 residues. Germline trimming cut 5 bases from V and 4 bases from J; bases unmatched to any gene: 10. The germline V gene encodes CDR1 MNHNY and CDR2 SVGAGI (reference sequence). The CDR3 DNA sequence: TGTGCCAGCAGTACGGGACAGCCGGCGGGCTATGGCTACACCTTC. Translating it yields CASSTGQPAGYGYTF.

The chain combines TRBV5-1 with TRBJ1-3; D is unclear. Germline loops: CDR1 SGHRS, CDR2 YFSETQ. V was cut by 3 bases and J by 4 bases, with 20 bases left in between. This CDR3 has 17 residues. CDR3 DNA sequence: TGCGCCAGCAGCTCGCTCCCACTAGCCTCGGGCGGAAACACCATATATTTT. This gives the protein CASSSLPLASGGNTIYF.

The rearrangement links TRBV6-5 to TRBJ2-3, with D maybe TRBD1 (6 bases). Deletions cut 8 bases from V and 5 bases from J, with 14 bases between. CDR1 is MNHEY and CDR2 is SVGAGI in the germline V gene. The CDR3 has 13 residues. CDR3 sequence (DNA): TGTGCCAGCCGAGAACAGGGTAAAGATACGCAGTATTTT. Its translation: CASREQGKDTQYF.

J is TRBJ2-7 and V is TRBV29-1, with D unresolved. The germline V and J ends were trimmed by 7 bases and 3 bases, with 4 bases remaining between them. The CDR3 covers 9 residues. CDR1 is SQVTM and CDR2 is ANQGSEA in the germline V gene. The DNA of the CDR3 is TGCAGCGCCAACTACGAGCAGTACTTC. Translation gives CSANYEQYF.

This CDR3 reads CASSLGANTEAFF. As DNA, the CDR3 is TGTGCCAGCAGCTTAGGGGCGAACACTGAAGCTTTCTTT. This chain joins TRBV7-2 and TRBJ1-1, with no clear D. V was shortened by 1 base and J by 1 base, with 4 bases between the two germline ends. The CDR3 is 13 residues long. Germline V gene data show CDR1 as SGHTA and CDR2 as FQGNSA.

The chain is built from TRBV11-1 and TRBJ2-2; 8 nucleotides agree with TRBD1. The V gene end was trimmed by 4 bases and the J gene end by 3 bases; junction bases not matched to a gene: 13. The CDR3 spans 18 residues. Germline V CDR1 and CDR2: SGHAT, FQDESV (reference sequence). CDR3 bases: TGTGCCAGCAGCTCACGCCCACAGGGGGAGTTACACACCGGGGAGCTGTTTTTT. Residues: CASSSRPQGELHTGELFF.

The chain links TRBV19 to TRBJ1-3; tentatively, D is TRBD1 (6 bases). CDR1 and CDR2 from the germline V gene are LNHDA and SQIVND (reference sequence). The V and J ends lost 1 base and 2 bases respectively, with 6 bases between them. This CDR3 is 14 amino acids long. The CDR3 region is CASSIGTAGNTIYF. The CDR3, as DNA: TGTGCCAGTAGTATAGGGACAGCTGGAAACACCATATATTTT.

V is TRBV6-1 and J is TRBJ1-2; 12 bases are shared with TRBD1. V lost 8 bases, J lost 14 bases, and 9 bases stayed unmatched. The CDR3 totals 12 residues. Germline-derived CDR1 and CDR2 are MNHNS and SASEGT. DNA for the CDR3: TGTGCCAGCGGCCGGGACAGGGGGCTGGGGACCTTC. This codes for CASGRDRGLGTF.

The chain has TRBV30 and TRBJ2-6, with D perhaps TRBD2 (7 bases). With 0 bases removed from V and 4 bases from J, the gap between germline ends came to 10 bases. Germline CDR1 reads GTSNPN; CDR2 reads SVGIG (reference sequence). The CDR3 is 15 amino acids. The CDR3 region has the DNA TGTGCCTGGAGTGTATGGGGGGGCGGGGCCAACGTCCTGACTTTC. Its protein product is CAWSVWGGGANVLTF.

The rearrangement joins TRBV19 to TRBJ2-5; D tentatively reads TRBD1 or TRBD2 (6 bases each). This CDR3 spans 14 amino acids. In germline, CDR1 is LNHDA, CDR2 SQIVND (reference sequence). V lost 5 bases and J 5 bases, leaving 15 bases between the germline ends. The DNA for the CDR3 is TGTGCCAGTAGTTCCCCTTTAGGGGGGGAGACCCAGTACTTC. Its protein is CASSSPLGGETQYF.

The gene calls are TRBV30 and TRBJ2-1, with TRBD2 identical over 8 bases. CDR3 length: 12 residues. CDR1 GTSNPN and CDR2 SVGIG come from the germline V gene (reference sequence). Losses at the gene ends were 3 bases for V and 8 bases for J; bases not matched to a gene: 3. CDR3 in DNA: TGTGCCTGGAGCCGGGGGGGAGATGAGCAGTTCTTC. The encoded protein is CAWSRGGDEQFF. The complete variable domain, with remaining parts taken from reference TRBV30 and TRBJ2-1, reads SQTIHQWPATLVQPVGSPLSLECTVEGTSNPNLYWYRQAAGRGLQLLFYSVGIGQISSEVPQNLSASRPQDRQFILSSKKLLLSDSGFYLCAWSRGGDEQFFGPGTRLTVL.

A single count supports this clone. This rearrangement joins TRBV11-3 to TRBJ2-1; D remains unclear. Germline V CDR1 and CDR2: SGHNT, YENEEA. Trimming removed 0 bases at V and 8 bases at J, with 8 bases between. This CDR3 comprises 13 residues. CDR3 in amino acids: CASSLEGGDEQFF. Here the CDR3 DNA reads TGTGCCAGCAGCTTAGAAGGTGGAGATGAGCAGTTCTTC.

The chain is built from TRBV13 and TRBJ2-1; 8 positions agree with TRBD2. Trimming at V came to 3 bases and at J to 1 base, leaving 11 bases not matched to a gene. Germline-derived CDR1 and CDR2 are PRHDT and FYEKMQ (reference sequence). The CDR3 has 18 amino acids. Here the CDR3 DNA reads TGTGCCAGCAGCTTTGTCCGGGGGGGATCGAGGTCCTACAATGAGCAGTTCTTC. Encoded protein: CASSFVRGGSRSYNEQFF. Full variable domain (missing parts from reference TRBV13 and TRBJ2-1): AAGVIQSPRHLIKEKRETATLKCYPIPRHDTVYWYQQGPGQDPQFLISFYEKMQSDKGSIPDRFSAQQFSDYHSELNMSSLELGDSALYFCASSFVRGGSRSYNEQFFGPGTRLTVL.

This clone was detected once. The genes are TRBV28 and TRBJ1-1, with a possible D match to TRBD1 (6 bases). The CDR3 contains 13 residues. The V gene lost 8 bases and the J gene lost 1 base, with 11 bases spanning the gap. Germline CDR1 is MDHEN and CDR2 is SYDVKM. This chain's CDR3 is CASCEGGNTEAFF. The CDR3 bases are TGTGCCAGCTGTGAGGGGGGGAACACTGAAGCTTTCTTT.

This clone was seen just once. The genes are TRBV5-3 and TRBJ1-3, with 10 bases aligning to TRBD1. TRBV5-3 belongs to the ORF category, with a function that is uncertain. V trimming: 3 bases; J trimming: 3 bases; junction bases outside the gene matches: 6. This CDR3 comprises 16 residues. The CDR3 nucleotides read TGTGCCAGAAGCTGGGCTGACAGGGGGCTTGGAAACACCATATATTTT. It translates to CARSWADRGLGNTIYF.

This chain uses TRBV7-3 with TRBJ2-3; D unclear. Trimming took off 1 base at V and 0 bases at J, with 14 bases between the two ends. The V gene's germline CDR1 is SGHTA and CDR2 FQGTGA. CDR3 length: 17 amino acids. In nucleotides, the CDR3 is TGTGCCAGCAGCTTAATGGGTAGGGCAGTTAGCACAGATACGCAGTATTTT. Residues: CASSLMGRAVSTDTQYF.

This chain uses TRBV19 with TRBJ2-1; TRBD1 agrees at 9 bases. The V gene's germline CDR1 is LNHDA and CDR2 SQIVND (reference sequence). Trimming at V came to 9 bases and at J to 5 bases, leaving 8 bases not matched to a gene. This CDR3 is 14 amino acids long. The CDR3 protein is CASHNRGLDNEQFF. CDR3 DNA: TGTGCCAGCCACAACAGGGGGCTTGACAATGAGCAGTTCTTC.